Below are 10 T cell receptor beta chains sequenced from a single sample in a study of T cell repertoires in cytomegalovirus infection. One entry per CDR3 protein, called by TCRdb with MiXCR from the reads. In the table there are 120,000 to 150,000 distinct CDR3 sequences, under 8.5% of which are singletons. Sample: PBMCs. The receptors here all came from a human donor in good health (CMV status not recorded). Some clones in this sample may be carry-over from other donors' samples.

As for this clonotype: This may be a read error, as it is one base from a much larger clone. The V and J genes are TRBV2 and TRBJ2-1; D perhaps matches TRBD2 (5 bases). The germline CDR1 and CDR2 sequences are SNHLY and FYNNEI. The CDR3 runs to 16 residues. Trimming cost V 5 bases and J 8 bases, with 22 bases left between them. CDR3 in DNA: TGTGCCAGCAGTCCCGAGACTGCTATTCTGAGGGATGAGCAGTTCTTC. The encoded protein is CASSPETAILRDEQFF.

This clonotype was seen ten or more times. The chain joins TRBV7-8 to TRBJ1-6; 7 nucleotides line up with TRBD1. The germline V gene has CDR1 SGHVS and CDR2 FQNEAQ. CDR3 size: 13 residues. Trimming cost V 4 bases and J 8 bases; bases outside gene matches: 2. The CDR3 DNA reads as TGTGCCAGCAGCTCGGGACAGTATTCACCCCTCCACTTT. Translating it yields CASSSGQYSPLHF.

This rearrangement joins TRBV2 to TRBJ2-1, with 8 nucleotides matching TRBD1. Germline CDR1 is SNHLY and CDR2 is FYNNEI. The length of the CDR3 is 13 residues. J lost 6 bases, V lost 5 bases, and 3 bases had no gene match. In DNA form, the CDR3 reads TGTGCCAGCAGTCCGACAGGGGTCAATGAGCAGTTCTTC. Translation gives CASSPTGVNEQFF.

The table lists this clonotype with a few counts. The CDR3 loop reads CASSPPGQYSNQPQHF. For the CDR3, the DNA is TGTGCCAGCAGTCCCCCGGGACAGTATAGCAATCAGCCCCAGCATTTT. This sequence joins TRBV28 and TRBJ1-5, with 7 bases aligning to TRBD1. J was trimmed by 0 bases and V by 5 bases; bases with no gene match: 7. CDR1 and CDR2 from the germline V gene are MDHEN and SYDVKM. The CDR3 contains 16 residues.

This clonotype was counted many times. The V and J genes are TRBV4-1 and TRBJ2-7; no definite D call. The CDR3 spans 12 residues. Germline lookup yields CDR1 MGHRA and CDR2 YSYEKL. V lost 2 bases, J lost 9 bases, and 11 bases lay in between. CDR3 coding DNA: TGCGCCAGCAGCCAAATCTGCTTCGGGCAGTACTTC. Translation gives CASSQICFGQYF.

This clonotype has at least ten counts. The chain employs TRBV12-3 or TRBV12-4 and TRBJ1-6, with no clear D. The CDR3 extends over 13 amino acids. The V and J ends lost 4 bases and 7 bases respectively, with 8 bases between them. The DNA for the CDR3 is TGTGCCAGCAGTTCGACGGAGAATTCACCCCTCCACTTT. Its translation: CASSSTENSPLHF.

This clonotype has just a few counts. V usage is TRBV20-1 and J usage is TRBJ1-5; the match to TRBD1 covers 7 bases. J lost 9 bases, V lost 6 bases, and 8 bases had no gene match. Per germline, CDR1 DFQATT and CDR2 SNEGSKA (reference sequence). This CDR3 has 12 residues. CDR3 protein: CSAGTGDRPQHF. The CDR3 DNA reads as TGCAGTGCGGGAACAGGGGACAGGCCCCAGCATTTT.

This clonotype was seen repeatedly, ten times or more. This chain links TRBV7-2 with TRBJ2-7; D is unresolved. Germline assignment: CDR1 SGHTA and CDR2 FQGNSA. The CDR3 is 12 residues long. Trimming removed 5 bases from V and 3 bases from J, with 8 bases in between. CDR3 region: CASSHPLYEQYF. CDR3 DNA sequence: TGTGCCAGCAGCCACCCCCTCTACGAGCAGTACTTC.

This clonotype has just a few counts. The chain combines TRBV7-9 with TRBJ1-3; a possible D gene is TRBD1 (5 bases). V was shortened by 2 bases and J by 4 bases, with 12 bases between the two germline ends. This CDR3 region has 15 residues. Germline CDR1 and CDR2: SEHNR and FQNEAQ (reference sequence). The CDR3 sequence is CASSLPGRLGNTIYF. The CDR3 DNA reads as TGTGCCAGCAGCTTACCGGGACGGCTAGGAAACACCATATATTTT.

V gene TRBV30 combines with J gene TRBJ1-6; no firm D call. Trimming took 0 bases from V and 7 from J, leaving 7 bases between them. The germline gives CDR1 GTSNPN, CDR2 SVGIG (reference sequence). This CDR3 has 13 residues. This CDR3 reads CAWSVPGNSPLHF. The CDR3 DNA is TGTGCCTGGAGTGTACCGGGGAATTCACCCCTCCACTTT.